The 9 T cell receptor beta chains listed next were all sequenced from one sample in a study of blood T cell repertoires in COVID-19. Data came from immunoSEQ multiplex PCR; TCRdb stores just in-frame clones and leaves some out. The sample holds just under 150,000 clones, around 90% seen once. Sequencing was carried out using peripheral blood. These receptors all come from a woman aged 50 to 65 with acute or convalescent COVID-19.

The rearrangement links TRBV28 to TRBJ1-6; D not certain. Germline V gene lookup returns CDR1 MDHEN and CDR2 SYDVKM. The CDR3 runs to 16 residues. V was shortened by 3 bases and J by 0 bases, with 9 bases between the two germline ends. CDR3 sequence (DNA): TGTGCCAGCAGTTTTCGAGAAGCCTCCTATAATTCACCCCTCCACTTT. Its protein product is CASSFREASYNSPLHF.

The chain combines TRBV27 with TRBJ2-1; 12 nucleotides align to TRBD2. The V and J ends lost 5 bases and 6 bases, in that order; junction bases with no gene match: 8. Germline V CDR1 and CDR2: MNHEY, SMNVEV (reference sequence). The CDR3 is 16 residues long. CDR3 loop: CASSTSSGGASNEQFF. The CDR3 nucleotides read TGTGCCAGCAGTACATCTAGCGGGGGGGCCTCCAATGAGCAGTTCTTC.

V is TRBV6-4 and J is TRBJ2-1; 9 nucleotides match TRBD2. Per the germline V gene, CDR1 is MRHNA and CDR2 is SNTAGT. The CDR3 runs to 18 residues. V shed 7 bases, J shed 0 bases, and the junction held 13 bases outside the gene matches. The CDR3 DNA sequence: TGTGCCAGCACTCTAGCGGGAACCAAACCGAGCTCCTACAATGAGCAGTTCTTC. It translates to CASTLAGTKPSSYNEQFF.

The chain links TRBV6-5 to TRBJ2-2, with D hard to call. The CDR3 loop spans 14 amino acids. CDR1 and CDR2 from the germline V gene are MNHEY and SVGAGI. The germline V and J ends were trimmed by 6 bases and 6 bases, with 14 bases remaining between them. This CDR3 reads CASRPPEAAGELFF. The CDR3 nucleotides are TGTGCCAGCAGACCGCCTGAGGCGGCCGGGGAGCTGTTTTTT.

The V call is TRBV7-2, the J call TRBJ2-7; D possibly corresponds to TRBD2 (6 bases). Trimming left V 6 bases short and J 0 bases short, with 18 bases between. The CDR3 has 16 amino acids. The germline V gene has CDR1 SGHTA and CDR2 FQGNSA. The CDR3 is CASSFKGSGSSYEQYF. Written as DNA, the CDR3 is TGTGCCAGCAGTTTTAAAGGTAGCGGAAGCTCCTACGAGCAGTACTTC.

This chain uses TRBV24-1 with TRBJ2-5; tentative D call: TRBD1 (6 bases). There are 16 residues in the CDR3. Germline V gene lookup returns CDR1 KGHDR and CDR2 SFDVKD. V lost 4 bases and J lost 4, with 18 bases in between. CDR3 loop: CATSDPTGKILETQYF. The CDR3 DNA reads TGTGCCACCAGTGACCCTACAGGGAAGATCCTAGAGACCCAGTACTTC.

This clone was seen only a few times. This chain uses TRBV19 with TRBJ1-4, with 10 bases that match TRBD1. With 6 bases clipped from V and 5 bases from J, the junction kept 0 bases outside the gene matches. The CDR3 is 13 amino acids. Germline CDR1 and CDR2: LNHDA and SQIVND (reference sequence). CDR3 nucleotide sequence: TGTGCCAGTAGGGACAGGGGGAATGAAAAACTGTTTTTT. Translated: CASRDRGNEKLFF.

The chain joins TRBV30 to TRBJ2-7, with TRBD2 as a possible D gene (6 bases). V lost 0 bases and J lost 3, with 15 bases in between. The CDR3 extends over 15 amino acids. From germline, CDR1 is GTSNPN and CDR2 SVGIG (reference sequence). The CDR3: CAWSVGGTGNYEQYF. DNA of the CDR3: TGTGCCTGGAGTGTAGGCGGGACGGGGAACTACGAGCAGTACTTC.

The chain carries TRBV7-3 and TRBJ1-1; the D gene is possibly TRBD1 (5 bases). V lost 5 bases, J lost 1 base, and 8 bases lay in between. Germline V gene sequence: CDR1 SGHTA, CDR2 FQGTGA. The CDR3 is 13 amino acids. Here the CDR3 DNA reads TGTGCCAGCAGCACTACAGGGAACACTGAAGCTTTCTTT. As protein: CASSTTGNTEAFF.